These 27 T cell receptor beta chains came from one sample sequenced in a study of post-analysis software for immune sequencing data. TCR beta cDNA libraries included unique molecular identifiers. TCRdb reprocessed the PCR reads via MiXCR and lists one record per CDR3 protein. The repertoire holds 750,000 to 950,000 distinct CDR3 sequences, with about 50% as singletons. Findings and limits, study-wide: TRBV segments more frequent in patients than in controls numbered about 5 and included TRBV5-6, TRBV5-1 and TRBV20-1.

The antigens for these receptors are not known. Sequenced input: blood. Source of these receptors: a girl between 10 and 17 years old with multiple sclerosis.

The rearrangement links TRBV19 to TRBJ2-5; D might be TRBD2 (5 bases). The CDR3 length is 13 residues. In germline, CDR1 is LNHDA, CDR2 SQIVND (reference sequence). V lost 3 bases and J lost 2, with 7 bases in between. CDR3 sequence: CASSMREQETQYF. CDR3 coding DNA: TGTGCCAGTAGTATGAGGGAACAAGAGACCCAGTACTTC. The variable domain in full, completed from reference TRBV19 and TRBJ2-5, reads DGGITQSPKYLFRKEGQNVTLSCEQNLNHDAMYWYRQDPGQGLRLIYYSQIVNDFQKGDIAEGYSVSREKKESFPLTVTSAQKNPTAFYLCASSMREQETQYFGPGTRLLVL.

This chain links TRBV10-1 with TRBJ2-7; maybe TRBD1 (6 bases). CDR3 length: 16 amino acids. CDR1 and CDR2 (germline): WNHNN, SYGVQD (reference sequence). With 6 bases removed from V and 3 bases from J, the gap between germline ends came to 21 bases. DNA for the CDR3: TGCGCCAGCAGGGGAACAGGGCCCAGAGGATACTACGAGCAGTACTTC. Its protein product is CASRGTGPRGYYEQYF.

The J gene is TRBJ2-3, the V gene TRBV29-1, with D possibly TRBD2 on 5 matching bases. The CDR3 is 16 amino acids. Trimming took off 0 bases at V and 2 bases at J, with 15 bases between the two ends. CDR1 is SQVTM and CDR2 is ANQGSEA in the germline V gene. The CDR3 DNA sequence: TGCAGCGTTGAAGATCAGTTTAGAGGGATCACAGATACGCAGTATTTT. Protein sequence: CSVEDQFRGITDTQYF.

The chain carries TRBV29-1 and TRBJ2-7; the match to TRBD2 covers 14 bases. CDR1 is SQVTM, CDR2 ANQGSEA, per germline. Trimming removed 6 bases from V and 1 base from J; junction bases left unmatched: 20. The CDR3 spans 20 residues. In DNA, the CDR3 is TGCAGCGTCAGGGAAGGGGGGACTAGCGGGAGCAGGAGGGGGTCCTACGAGCAGTACTTC. This translates into CSVREGGTSGSRRGSYEQYF.

The chain employs TRBV6-1 and TRBJ2-7; D ambiguous. Looked up from germline, CDR1 is MNHNS and CDR2 is SASEGT. With 3 bases removed from V and 2 bases from J, the gap between germline ends came to 14 bases. This CDR3 has 15 residues. The CDR3 sequence: CASSDSSAETYEQYF. DNA of the CDR3: TGTGCCAGCAGTGATTCCTCTGCGGAGACCTACGAGCAGTACTTC.

A few counts support this clonotype. A junction boundary mismatches the germline segment, possibly from a read error. The J gene is TRBJ2-5, the V gene TRBV5-1; D remains ambiguous. The CDR3 length is 14 residues. The germline gives CDR1 SGHRS, CDR2 YFSETQ. CDR3 nucleotide sequence: TGTGCCAGCAGCTGGGCTAGTGATCAAGAGACCCAGTACTTC. Residues: CASSWASDQETQYF.

The V and J genes are TRBV7-9 and TRBJ2-2, with 9 bases that match TRBD2. Losses at the gene ends were 5 bases for V and 5 bases for J; bases not matched to a gene: 6. Germline CDR1 is SEHNR and CDR2 is FQNEAQ (reference sequence). CDR3 length: 15 residues. The CDR3 DNA follows: TGTGCCAGCAGCGCGACTCTAGCGGGGACCGGGGAGCTGTTTTTT. Translation gives CASSATLAGTGELFF.

Turning to this clonotype: Sequence at one end of the junction differs from germline and may be a read error. The genes are TRBV29-1 and TRBJ2-7; D possibly uses TRBD1 or TRBD2 (6 bases each). CDR3 size: 17 residues. The germline V gene has CDR1 SQVTM and CDR2 ANQGSEA. CDR3 protein: CSVQGGIGTGSGYERYF. The CDR3, as DNA: TGCAGCGTTCAAGGGGGGATTGGAACCGGGAGCGGCTACGAGCGGTACTTC.

CDR3 protein: CSAGQPHSYEQYF. The CDR3 DNA follows: TGCAGTGCTGGACAGCCTCACTCCTACGAGCAGTACTTC. The chain joins TRBV20-1 to TRBJ2-7, with D maybe TRBD1 (6 bases). Between the trimmed V and J ends, which lost 5 bases and 0 bases, there was a span of 11 bases. Per the germline V gene, CDR1 is DFQATT and CDR2 is SNEGSKA (reference sequence). The CDR3 is made up of 13 amino acids.

The chain employs TRBV15 and TRBJ2-7; TRBD1 aligns across 8 bases. Germline lookup yields CDR1 LNHNV and CDR2 YYDKDF (reference sequence). V was clipped by 3 bases and J by 2 bases; unmatched bases: 3. The CDR3 totals 14 residues. In DNA form, the CDR3 reads TGTGCCACCAGCAGGGGACAGGAGCCCTACGAGCAGTACTTC. Encoded protein: CATSRGQEPYEQYF.

The chain has TRBV7-2 and TRBJ2-1; TRBD2 aligns across 16 bases. With 3 bases clipped from V and 8 bases from J, the junction kept 1 base outside the gene matches. The CDR3 totals 15 residues. Per germline, CDR1 SGHTA and CDR2 FQGNSA. The CDR3 spells CASSFGTSGGDEQFF. The CDR3 region has the DNA TGTGCCAGCAGCTTTGGGACTAGCGGGGGGGATGAGCAGTTCTTC.

This sequence joins TRBV20-1 and TRBJ1-5; TRBD1 agrees at 9 bases. This CDR3 spans 15 amino acids. The ends lost 5 bases at V and 7 bases at J; junction bases unmatched: 12. Germline CDR1 reads DFQATT; CDR2 reads SNEGSKA (reference sequence). The CDR3 DNA follows: TGCAGTGCTGTACCGGGACAGGGCTCGACCCAGCCCCAGCATTTT. It encodes CSAVPGQGSTQPQHF.

The CDR3 spells CASSYAGVRRGEGRNEQFF. In nucleotides, the CDR3 is TGTGCCAGCAGTTACGCAGGTGTCAGGCGCGGGGAAGGAAGGAATGAGCAGTTCTTC. The chain couples TRBV6-5 to TRBJ2-1; the D gene is possibly TRBD2 (6 bases). V was pared by 2 bases and J by 7 bases, with 27 bases between. CDR3 length: 19 amino acids. Germline CDR1 and CDR2: MNHEY and SVGAGI.

J is TRBJ2-7 and V is TRBV12-3 or TRBV12-4; D possibly corresponds to TRBD2 (6 bases). The CDR3 is 17 residues long. The V gene lost 0 bases and the J gene lost 0 bases, with 15 bases spanning the gap. CDR3 coding DNA: TGTGCCAGCAGTTTAGCTTCGACACTGCGGGGCTCCTACGAGCAGTACTTC. Protein sequence: CASSLASTLRGSYEQYF.

Remarks on this clonotype: A read error may produce the germline difference seen at one junction end. The chain uses TRBV7-2 and TRBJ1-2; a possible D gene is TRBD1 (5 bases). In germline, CDR1 is SGHTA, CDR2 FQGNSA. The CDR3 totals 14 residues. CDR3 in amino acids: CASILPTENYGYTF. The DNA for the CDR3 is TGTGCCAGCATCTTACCGACAGAGAACTATGGCTACACCTTC. Together with reference TRBV7-2 and TRBJ1-2, the CDR3 gives the full variable domain: GAGVSQSPSNKVTEKGKDVELRCDPISGHTALYWYRQSLGQGLEFLIYFQGNSAPDKSGLPSDRFSAERTGGSVSTLTIQRTQQEDSAVYLCASILPTENYGYTFGSGTRLTVV.

A single count supports this clonotype. The chain joins TRBV18 to TRBJ2-1; D is possibly TRBD1 (6 bases). The germline CDR1 and CDR2 sequences are KGHSH and LQKENI. Trimming shortened V by 1 base and J by 4 bases, and 8 bases separated the two germline ends. This CDR3 region has 14 residues. The CDR3, as DNA: TGTGCCAGCTCACCACTTGGACAGTACAATGAGCAGTTCTTC. Its translation: CASSPLGQYNEQFF.

The chain uses TRBV5-5 and TRBJ2-5; D unclear. The germline V gene encodes CDR1 SGHKS and CDR2 YYEKEE (reference sequence). Trimming pared 6 bases from V and 4 bases from J, leaving 10 bases between. This CDR3 is built from 12 residues. For the CDR3, the DNA is TGTGCCAGCACCTCAAAGAGAGAGACCCAGTACTTC. It yields the protein CASTSKRETQYF.

The genes are TRBV20-1 and TRBJ2-3; 7 bases are shared with TRBD2. CDR3 length: 15 amino acids. Germline V gene lookup returns CDR1 DFQATT and CDR2 SNEGSKA (reference sequence). Losses at the gene ends were 0 bases for V and 2 bases for J; bases not matched to a gene: 5. CDR3 sequence: CSARDQAGLTDTQYF. The CDR3, as DNA: TGCAGTGCTAGAGACCAAGCGGGACTCACAGATACGCAGTATTTT.

The J gene is TRBJ2-4, the V gene TRBV3-1, with TRBD1 matching over 8 bases. The J call may be in error: the DNA end matches TRBJ2-7 better. This CDR3 region has 14 residues. CDR1 LGHDT and CDR2 YNNKEL come from the germline V gene (reference sequence). The CDR3 region is CASSRRTGMGEQYF. CDR3 nucleotides: TGTGCCAGCAGCCGTAGGACAGGGATGGGCGAGCAGTACTTC.

This clonotype showed up just a few times. The rearrangement uses TRBV25-1 and TRBJ2-7; possibly TRBD2 for D (5 bases). From germline, CDR1 is MGHDK and CDR2 SYGVNS. This CDR3 comprises 15 residues. Trimming stripped 5 bases from V and 2 bases from J, with 16 bases between. CDR3 residues: CASSPVAKGPYEQYF. The CDR3 DNA reads TGTGCCAGCAGTCCCGTAGCGAAGGGCCCCTACGAGCAGTACTTC.

This clonotype was picked up many times. The chain recombines TRBV6-4 with TRBJ2-3, with 8 bases lining up with TRBD2. The CDR3 runs to 16 residues. The germline gives CDR1 MRHNA, CDR2 SNTAGT. J gave up 0 bases and V 0 bases, and 2 bases lay outside the gene matches. CDR3 nucleotides: TGTGCCAGCAGTGACTCAGCTAGCGGGAGCACAGATACGCAGTATTTT. This sequence encodes CASSDSASGSTDTQYF.

The CDR3 is CASGGLAGGEQYF. Written as DNA, the CDR3 is TGTGCCAGCGGGGGACTAGCGGGAGGCGAGCAGTACTTC. This rearrangement joins TRBV9 to TRBJ2-7; 15 bases are a match to TRBD2. CDR1 is SGDLS and CDR2 is YYNGEE in the germline V gene. V lost 7 bases, J lost 6 bases, and 2 bases stayed unmatched. This CDR3 has 13 amino acids.

The chain couples TRBV20-1 to TRBJ2-5; no clear D gene. V gave up 1 base and J gave up 2 bases, with 5 bases separating them. This CDR3 comprises 12 residues. Germline CDR1 DFQATT, CDR2 SNEGSKA (reference sequence). CDR3 protein: CSARVVQETQYF. DNA of the CDR3: TGCAGTGCTAGAGTAGTTCAAGAGACCCAGTACTTC.

This clonotype was seen only a few times. J is TRBJ2-5 and V is TRBV20-1; 7 bases match TRBD2. Judging by the DNA end, TRBJ2-7 fits better; the J call may be wrong. Looked up from germline, CDR1 is DFQATT and CDR2 is SNEGSKA (reference sequence). This CDR3 comprises 14 residues. The DNA for the CDR3 is TGCAGTGCCCCGGTGGCGGGGGTGGGCAACGAGCAGTACTTC. This translates into CSAPVAGVGNEQYF.

This clonotype has more than one count but fewer than ten. The chain is built from TRBV6-6 and TRBJ2-1; 8 bases fit TRBD2. V gave up 2 bases and J gave up 3 bases; unmatched junction bases: 3. CDR1 is MNHNY and CDR2 is SVGAGI in the germline V gene (reference sequence). CDR3 length equals 15 residues. The CDR3 protein is CASSYRTSSYNEQFF. CDR3 bases: TGTGCCAGCAGTTACAGGACTAGCAGCTACAATGAGCAGTTCTTC.

The CDR3 region has the DNA TGTGCCAGCAGCTGGGACAGGGGCGAGCAGTACTTC. Its translation: CASSWDRGEQYF. The chain joins TRBV14 to TRBJ2-7; 10 nucleotides agree with TRBD1. The CDR3 extends over 12 amino acids. Germline CDR1 and CDR2: SGHDN and FVKESK. After removal of 5 bases from V and 6 bases from J, the junction contained 1 base not matched to a gene.

The rearrangement joins TRBV5-6 to TRBJ2-7; 7 bases align to TRBD1. Germline trimming cut 5 bases from V and 5 bases from J; bases unmatched to any gene: 7. Germline CDR1 is SGHDT and CDR2 is YYEEEE. The CDR3 has 13 residues. CDR3 DNA sequence: TGTGCCAGCAGTCCAACAGGGGTGGACGAGCAGTACTTC. Translation gives CASSPTGVDEQYF.